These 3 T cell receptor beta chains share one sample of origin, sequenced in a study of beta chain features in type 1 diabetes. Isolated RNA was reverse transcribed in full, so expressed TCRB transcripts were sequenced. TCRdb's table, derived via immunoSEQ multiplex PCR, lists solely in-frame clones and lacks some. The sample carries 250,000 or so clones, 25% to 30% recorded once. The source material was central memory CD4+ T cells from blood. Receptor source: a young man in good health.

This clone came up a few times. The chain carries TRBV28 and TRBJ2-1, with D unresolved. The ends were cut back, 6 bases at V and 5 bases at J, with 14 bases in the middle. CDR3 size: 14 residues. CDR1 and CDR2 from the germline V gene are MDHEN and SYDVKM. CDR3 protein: CASRPQRWNNEQFF. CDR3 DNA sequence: TGTGCCAGCAGACCCCAGAGATGGAACAATGAGCAGTTCTTC. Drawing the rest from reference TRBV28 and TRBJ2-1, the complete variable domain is DVKVTQSSRYLVKRTGEKVFLECVQDMDHENMFWYRQDPGLGLRLIYFSYDVKMKEKGDIPEGYSVSREKKERFSLILESASTNQTSMYLCASRPQRWNNEQFFGPGTRLTVL.

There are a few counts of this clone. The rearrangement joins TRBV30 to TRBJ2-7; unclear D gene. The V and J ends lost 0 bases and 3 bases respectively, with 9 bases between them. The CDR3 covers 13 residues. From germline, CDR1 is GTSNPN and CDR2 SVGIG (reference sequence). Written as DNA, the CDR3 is TGTGCCTGGAGTGTACGGCAGTACTACGAGCAGTACTTC. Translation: CAWSVRQYYEQYF.

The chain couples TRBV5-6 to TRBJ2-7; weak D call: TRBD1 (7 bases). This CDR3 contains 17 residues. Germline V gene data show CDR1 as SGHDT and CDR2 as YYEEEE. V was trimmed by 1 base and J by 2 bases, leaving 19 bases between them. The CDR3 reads CASSLMLFQGGTYEQYF. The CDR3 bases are TGTGCCAGCAGCTTGATGTTATTTCAGGGGGGAACCTACGAGCAGTACTTC.